These T cell receptor beta chains were read from a single sample in a study of shared clonotypes between healthy human individuals. This table comes from immunoSEQ multiplex PCR, and its TCRdb copy is limited to in-frame clones, with some not included. The repertoire includes some 1 million clones, 70% to 80% of them detected once, and over 1.3% sits in the top ten. Input material: memory CD4+ T cells sorted from blood. The receptor source for this set is a young man in good health. The CDR3 runs from the conserved cysteine through the conserved F or W. D genes are given only for firm matches. A row's size may be missing; if present it is once, few, many or a size class.

>.|TRBJ2-7|.|TRBV7-9
TGTGCCAGCAGCCCCTCCTCGGCAGGGGTGGGCGAGCAGTACTTC
CASSPSSAGVGEQYF
>.|TRBJ1-2|.|TRBV6-1
TGTGCCAGCAGTGAAGGTATTTTCGCGGGCTACACCTTC
CASSEGIFAGYTF
>TRBD2|TRBJ2-3|.|TRBV5-4
TGTGCCAGCAGCTCACTAGCGGAACGAAGCACAGATACGCAGTATTTT
CASSSLAERSTDTQYF
>.|TRBJ1-5|.|TRBV9
TGTGCCAGCAGCGTGTCAGGGGCCAATCAGCCCCAGCATTTT
CASSVSGANQPQHF
>TRBD1|TRBJ2-4|.|TRBV18
TGTGCCAGCTCACCTGTCGATGCAGGGGGCGGAAACATTCAGTACTTC
CASSPVDAGGGNIQYF
>.|TRBJ2-6|.|TRBV9
TGTGCCAGCAGCGTAACTAATGGCTACTCTGGGGCCAACGTCCTGACTTTC
CASSVTNGYSGANVLTF
>TRBD2|TRBJ2-3|.|TRBV6-5
TGTGCCAGCAGGCGGGGGGGCCGGACAGATACGCAGTATTTT
CASRRGGRTDTQYF
>TRBD1|TRBJ2-7|.|TRBV5-1
TGCGCCAGCAGCGAGGGGACAGGGGTGAGGGAGCAGTACTTC
CASSEGTGVREQYF
>.|TRBJ1-2|.|TRBV10-3
TGTGCCATCAGTGAGCCCTCGAGACGGGGGGGAGACTATGGCTACACCTTC
CAISEPSRRGGDYGYTF
>.|TRBJ1-3|.|TRBV5-4
TGTGCCAGCAGCCCCCCCGGCGGCGGAAACACCATATATTTT
CASSPPGGGNTIYF
>TRBD2|TRBJ2-5|.|TRBV9
TGTGCCAGCAGCCCGACTAGCGGGGGGGCTATGGAGACCCAGTACTTC
CASSPTSGGAMETQYF
>TRBD2|TRBJ2-7|.|TRBV5-1
TGCGCCAGCAGCTTCGAGACTAGCGCCTACGAGCAGTACTTC
CASSFETSAYEQYF
>TRBD2|TRBJ2-7|.|TRBV4-1
TGCGCCAGCCGGGCCGGGTCACGGGAGGCCAACGAGCAGTACTTC
CASRAGSREANEQYF
>TRBD1|TRBJ2-7|.|TRBV30
TGTGCCTGCGGACAGGACATATACGAGCAGTACTTC
CACGQDIYEQYF
>TRBD2|TRBJ2-5|.|TRBV7-6
TGTGCCCGCCGGGGGGATCTTGAGACCCAGTACTTC
CARRGDLETQYF
>.|TRBJ1-6|.|TRBV6-1
TGTGCCAGCAGTGATACGGGACATTTTAGTTCACCCCTCCACTTT
CASSDTGHFSSPLHF
>.|TRBJ2-7|.|TRBV5-1
TGCGCCAGCAGCCAAAAGGTAACGACCTACGAGCAGTACTTC
CASSQKVTTYEQYF
>TRBD1|TRBJ2-2|.|TRBV5-6
TGTGCCAGCAGCTCGCTGGACAGGTCGAGCACCGGGGAGCTGTTTTTT
CASSSLDRSSTGELFF
>TRBD2|TRBJ2-2|.|TRBV27
TGTGCCAGCAGCGAGGGACTAGCGGGGGGGCCGGGCACCGGGGAGCTGTTTTTT
CASSEGLAGGPGTGELFF
>TRBD2|TRBJ2-5|.|TRBV9
TGTGCCAGCAGCGTAGGGTACCTCGGGAGGGGTCAAGAGACCCAGTACTTC
CASSVGYLGRGQETQYF
>.|TRBJ1-1|.|TRBV30
TGTGCCTGGAGTGTAAAAGGGGCCCGACAAGCTTTCTTT
CAWSVKGARQAFF
>TRBD1|TRBJ1-2|.|TRBV2
TGTGCCAGCAGGGGGGGAGGACAGGGAACCTATGGCTACACCTTC
CASRGGGQGTYGYTF
>TRBD1|TRBJ2-5|many|TRBV18
TGTGCCAGCTCACCCCCTCCAGGGGGAGAGACCCAGTACTTC
CASSPPPGGETQYF
>TRBD1|TRBJ1-2|.|TRBV12-5
TGTGCTAGTGGTGCCACGGACAGGGGGCTCTATGGCTACACCTTC
CASGATDRGLYGYTF
>TRBD2|TRBJ2-5|.|TRBV7-3
TGTGCCAGCAGCCCGGGGGGGCATGTTGGAGAGACCCAGTACTTC
CASSPGGHVGETQYF
>TRBD1|TRBJ2-7|.|TRBV30
TGTGCCTGGAGAAGGACAGGGGTGGAGGAGCAGTACTTC
CAWRRTGVEEQYF
>.|TRBJ2-2|.|TRBV18
TGTGCCAGCTCACCGGGGGCGGAGACCGGGGAGCTGTTTTTT
CASSPGAETGELFF
>.|TRBJ2-5|.|TRBV5-4
TGTGCCAGCAGCTTGTCCGGGGGCGAGACCCAGTACTTC
CASSLSGGETQYF
>.|TRBJ1-2|.|TRBV9
TGTGCCAGCAGCCCAGGGTTGGGCTACACCTTC
CASSPGLGYTF
>.|TRBJ2-1|.|TRBV4-3
TGCGCCAGCAGCCACCCTTTTGGAGGCCTTAGCGATGAGCAGTTCTTC
CASSHPFGGLSDEQFF
>TRBD2|TRBJ2-7|.|TRBV30
TGTGCCTGGAGTGACGCGCTCCCGCTAGCGGGCGCCTCCTACGAGCAGTACTTC
CAWSDALPLAGASYEQYF
>.|TRBJ2-3|.|TRBV9
TGTGCCAGCAGCCCTCAAGAAGATACGCAGTATTTT
CASSPQEDTQYF
>TRBD2|TRBJ2-3|.|TRBV6-6
TGTGCCAGCAGGCCACTAGCGGGGGAGTTCACAGATACGCAGTATTTT
CASRPLAGEFTDTQYF
>.|TRBJ1-2|.|TRBV6-6
TGTGCCAGCAGCAGACTCCGACAAAATGGCTACACCTTC
CASSRLRQNGYTF
>.|TRBJ2-3|once|TRBV5-1
TGCGCCAGCAGCTCAAACACAGATACGCAGTATTTT
CASSSNTDTQYF
>.|TRBJ2-2|.|TRBV10-3
TGTGCCATAACTCCAGAGAACGGGGAGCTGTTTTTT
CAITPENGELFF
>TRBD2|TRBJ2-1|many|TRBV5-4
TGTGCCAGCAGCCGTGGACTAGCGGGGTTAAATGAGCAGTTCTTC
CASSRGLAGLNEQFF
>.|TRBJ1-1|.|TRBV7-9
TGTGCCAGCAGCCAAGGGAACGACCTAATCGCTTTCTTT
CASSQGNDLIAFF
>.|TRBJ2-7|.|TRBV28
TGTGCCAGCACCCTAAAGAACGAGCAGTACTTC
CASTLKNEQYF
>.|TRBJ2-7|.|TRBV6-5
TGTGCCAGCAGCGATCACAGGGAGCAGTACTTC
CASSDHREQYF
>.|TRBJ2-5|.|TRBV2
TGTGCCAGCAGTGAAGCGTGGACCGTCAGCAAGACCCAGTACTTC
CASSEAWTVSKTQYF
>.|TRBJ2-5|.|TRBV5-8
TGTGCCAGCAGCTTGGGAGGTAATCGACCTTCGGAGACCCAGTACTTC
CASSLGGNRPSETQYF
>.|TRBJ1-2|.|TRBV7-2
TGTGCCAGCAGCTCAACCAGGGGCTCCTATGGCTACACCTTC
CASSSTRGSYGYTF
>.|TRBJ2-3|.|TRBV20-1
TGCAGTCCCAGGGCGGATACGCAGTATTTT
CSPRADTQYF
>.|TRBJ2-7|.|TRBV19
TGTGCCAGTAACCCCGGACGGGGCGACGAGCAGTACTTC
CASNPGRGDEQYF
>.|TRBJ2-1|.|TRBV11-2
TGTGCCAGCAGCTTAGTACAAGGGAATTATCAGTTCTTC
CASSLVQGNYQFF
>TRBD2|TRBJ2-5|.|TRBV5-1
TGCGCCAGCAGCTTGGGTTTCAGCGGGGACCAAGAGACCCAGTACTTC
CASSLGFSGDQETQYF
>.|TRBJ2-4|.|TRBV28
TGTGCCAGCAGTAAGCCAGGGGTAGCCAAAAACATTCAGTACTTC
CASSKPGVAKNIQYF
>TRBD2|TRBJ2-1|.|TRBV10-3
TGTGCCATCAGTGAAGGGACTAGCGGGAGGGCCAGGTATGAGCAGTTCTTC
CAISEGTSGRARYEQFF
>.|TRBJ2-2|.|TRBV2
TGTGCCAGCAGTCGTGACAGGAACACCGGGGAGCTGTTTTTT
CASSRDRNTGELFF
>.|TRBJ2-2|few|TRBV27
TGTGCCGCAATGGGCCGGCGGGAGCTGTTTTTT
CAAMGRRELFF
>.|TRBJ2-1|.|TRBV5-1
TGCGCCAGCAGCTTGGCCGGGGCCTTTCGGGATGAGCAGTTCTTC
CASSLAGAFRDEQFF
>TRBD2|TRBJ2-5|.|TRBV6-1
TGTGCCAGCAGTGAATTACCCACCCGGACTAGCGGGAGTCTATTACCGGAGACCCAGTACTTC
CASSELPTRTSGSLLPETQYF
>TRBD1|TRBJ1-1|.|TRBV15
TGTGCCACCAGCAGAGACAGGGGGACTGAAGCTTTCTTT
CATSRDRGTEAFF
>.|TRBJ2-5|.|TRBV2
TGTGCCAGCAGCCAGTCGTATTTGGGGCAAGAGACCCAGTACTTC
CASSQSYLGQETQYF
>.|TRBJ1-5|.|TRBV19
TGTGCCAGTAGTATAGGTGGGCGGGATATTCGGCCCCAGCATTTT
CASSIGGRDIRPQHF